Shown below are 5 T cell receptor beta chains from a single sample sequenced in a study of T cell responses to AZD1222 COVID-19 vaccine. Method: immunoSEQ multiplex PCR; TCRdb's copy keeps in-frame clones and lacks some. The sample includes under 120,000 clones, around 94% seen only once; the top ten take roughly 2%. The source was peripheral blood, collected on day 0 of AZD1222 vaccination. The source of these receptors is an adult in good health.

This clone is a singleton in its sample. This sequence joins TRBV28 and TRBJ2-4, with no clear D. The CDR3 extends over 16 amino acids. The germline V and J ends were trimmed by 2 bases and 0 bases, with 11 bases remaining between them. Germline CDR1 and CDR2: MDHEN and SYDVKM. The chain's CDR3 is CASSLESHLAKNIQYF. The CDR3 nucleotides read TGTGCCAGCAGTTTAGAAAGTCATCTAGCCAAAAACATTCAGTACTTC.

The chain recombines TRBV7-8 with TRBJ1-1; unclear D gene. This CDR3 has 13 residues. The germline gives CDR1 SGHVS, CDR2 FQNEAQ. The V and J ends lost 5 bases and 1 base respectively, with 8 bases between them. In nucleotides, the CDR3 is TGTGCCAGCAGCCAGGTCCGGAACACTGAAGCTTTCTTT. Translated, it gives CASSQVRNTEAFF.

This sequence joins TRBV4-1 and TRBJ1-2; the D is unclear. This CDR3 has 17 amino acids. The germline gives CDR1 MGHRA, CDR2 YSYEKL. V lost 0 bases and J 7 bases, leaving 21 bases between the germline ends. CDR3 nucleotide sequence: TGCGCCAGCAGCCAAGATCACGGCGGGATGCCGGTAAGTGGCTACACCTTC. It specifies CASSQDHGGMPVSGYTF.

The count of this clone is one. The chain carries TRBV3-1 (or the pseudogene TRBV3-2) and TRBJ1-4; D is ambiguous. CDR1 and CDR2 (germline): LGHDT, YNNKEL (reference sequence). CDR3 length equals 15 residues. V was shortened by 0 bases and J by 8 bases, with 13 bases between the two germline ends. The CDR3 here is CASSQETPPWEKLFF. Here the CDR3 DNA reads TGTGCCAGCAGCCAAGAAACCCCCCCTTGGGAAAAACTGTTTTTT.

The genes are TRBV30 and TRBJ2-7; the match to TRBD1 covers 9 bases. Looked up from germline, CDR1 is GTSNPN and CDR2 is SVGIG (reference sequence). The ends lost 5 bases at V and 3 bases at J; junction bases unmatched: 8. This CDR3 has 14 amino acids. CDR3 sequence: CAWSTGTGNYEQYF. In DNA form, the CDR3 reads TGTGCCTGGTCTACCGGGACAGGGAACTACGAGCAGTACTTC.